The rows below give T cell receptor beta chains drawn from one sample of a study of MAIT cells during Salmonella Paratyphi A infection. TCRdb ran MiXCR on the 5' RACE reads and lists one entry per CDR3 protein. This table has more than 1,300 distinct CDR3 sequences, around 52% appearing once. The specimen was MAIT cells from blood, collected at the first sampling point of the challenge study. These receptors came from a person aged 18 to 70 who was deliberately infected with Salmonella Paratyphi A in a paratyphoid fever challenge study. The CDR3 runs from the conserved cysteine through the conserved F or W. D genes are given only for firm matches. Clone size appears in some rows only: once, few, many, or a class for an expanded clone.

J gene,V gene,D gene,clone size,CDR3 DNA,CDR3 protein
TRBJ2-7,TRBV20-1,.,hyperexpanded,TGCAGTGCTAGAGGCAGGCTAGAAAACGAGCAGTACTTC,CSARGRLENEQYF
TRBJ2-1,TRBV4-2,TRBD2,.,TGTGCCAGCAGCCAAGATCTCGATCTAGCGGCCGGGGAGCAGTTCTTC,CASSQDLDLAAGEQFF
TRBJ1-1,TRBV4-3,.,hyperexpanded,TGCGCCAGCAGCCGGAACATGGAGGTCACTGAAGCTTTCTTT,CASSRNMEVTEAFF
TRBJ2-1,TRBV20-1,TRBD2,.,TGCAGTCCCTGGACTAGCGGGAGTTCGGGTGAGCAGTTCTTC,CSPWTSGSSGEQFF
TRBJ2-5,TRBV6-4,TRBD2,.,TGTGCCAGCAGTGCCGGACTAGCCCAAGAGACCCAGTACTTC,CASSAGLAQETQYF
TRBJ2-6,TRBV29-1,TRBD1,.,TGCAGCAGTGACAGGGGATCTGGGGCCAACGTCCTGACTTTC,CSSDRGSGANVLTF
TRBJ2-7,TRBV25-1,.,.,TGTGCCAGCACGGACGTTGGGGAGCAGTACTTC,CASTDVGEQYF
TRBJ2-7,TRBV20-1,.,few,TGCAGTGCTAGAGATGGAGATCGGGACGTTGGGGAGCAGTACTTC,CSARDGDRDVGEQYF
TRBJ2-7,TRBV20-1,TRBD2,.,TGCAGTGCTAGAGGGGCGGGAGAACCAAGAGGGCCTCCCTACGAGCAGTACTTC,CSARGAGEPRGPPYEQYF
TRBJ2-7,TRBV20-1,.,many,TGCAGTGCTAGATTCGCGGAGACAGGCGCTTCCGAGCAGTACTTC,CSARFAETGASEQYF
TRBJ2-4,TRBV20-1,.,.,TGCAGTGCTAGAGTCGCCAGGGCTCGCATTCAGTACTTC,CSARVARARIQYF
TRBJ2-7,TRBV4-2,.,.,TGTGCCAGCAGCCAAGGGGACACCGGGGAGCTGTACTTC,CASSQGDTGELYF
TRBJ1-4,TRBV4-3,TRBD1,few,TGCGCCAGCAGCCAATCAGCCGGGACAGGGGGAAAAAAACTGTTTTTT,CASSQSAGTGGKKLFF
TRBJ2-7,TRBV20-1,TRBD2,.,TGCAGTGCTAGAGCCGGACTAGCGGAATACGAGCAGTACTTC,CSARAGLAEYEQYF
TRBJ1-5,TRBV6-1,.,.,TGTGCCAGCAGTGAGGGATATAGCAATCAGCCCCAGCATTTT,CASSEGYSNQPQHF
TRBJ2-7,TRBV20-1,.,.,TGCAGTGCTAGAGACAGGGAATCCTGCGAGCAGTACTTC,CSARDRESCEQYF
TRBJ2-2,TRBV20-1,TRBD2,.,TGCAGTGCTAGAGATCTCGCTAGCGGGGGGGGCACCGGGGAGCTGTTTTTT,CSARDLASGGGTGELFF
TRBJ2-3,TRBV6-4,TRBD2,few,TGTGCCAGCAGTGAAACAGCGGGGGGCACAGATACGCAGTATTTT,CASSETAGGTDTQYF
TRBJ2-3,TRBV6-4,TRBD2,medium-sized,TGTGCCAGCAGTGGAGGGATAGCGGGAGGGCCCGATACGCAGTATTTT,CASSGGIAGGPDTQYF
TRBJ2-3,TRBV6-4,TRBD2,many,TGTGCCAGCAGTAGTAGCGGGGGCACAGATACGCAGTATTTT,CASSSSGGTDTQYF
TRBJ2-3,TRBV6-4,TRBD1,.,TGTGCAAGCAGGGGAGGACAGGGGGCAGATACGCAGTATTTT,CASRGGQGADTQYF
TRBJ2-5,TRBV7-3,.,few,TGTGCCAGCAGCCGACTTCCGGGCCAAGAGACCCAGTACTTC,CASSRLPGQETQYF
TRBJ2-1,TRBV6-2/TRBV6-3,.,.,TGTGCCAGCGGACACTCCGGGGCAGGGGATTACAAGGAGCTGTTCTTC,CASGHSGAGDYKELFF